This T cell receptor (beta chain) was sequenced for a study of cytomegalovirus exposure and HLA in healthy donors. CDR1 is MNHEY, CDR2 SMNVEV, per germline (reference sequence). CDR3 length: 14 amino acids. V gave up 6 bases and J gave up 4 bases, with 13 bases separating them. The PCR made use of 60 Vbeta and 13 Jbeta primers. The table came from immunoSEQ multiplex PCR; TCRdb's copy has only in-frame clones and leaves some out. This sample has under 200,000 clones, with 75% to 90% found just once. The chain carries TRBV27 and TRBJ1-5, with D tentatively TRBD1 (5 bases). The material sequenced was PBMCs. This sequence was found in a boy aged 2-15 years in good health and CMV-seronegative. The CDR3 here is CASRNTGANQPQHF. CDR3 nucleotides: TGTGCCAGCAGAAATACAGGTGCTAATCAGCCCCAGCATTTT.